This T cell receptor beta chain was found in a study of cytomegalovirus exposure and HLA in healthy donors. V was pared by 7 bases and J by 7 bases, with 19 bases between. Germline V lookup: CDR1 MNHNS, CDR2 SASEGT. The CDR3 length is 14 residues. PCR amplification relied on 60 Vbeta primers (plus 13 Jbeta primers). Measured with immunoSEQ multiplex PCR; TCRdb has only the in-frame clones, and not every one. The data contain about 65,000 clones, about 78% of them singletons. This chain joins TRBV6-1 and TRBJ2-5; a weak D match, TRBD2 (6 bases). This receptor was taken from a girl aged 5-17 years in good health and CMV-seropositive. The sequenced material came from PBMCs. CDR3 DNA sequence: TGTGCCAGCAATCGGGAAACACTGGAGGGGACCCAGTACTTC. This codes for CASNRETLEGTQYF.